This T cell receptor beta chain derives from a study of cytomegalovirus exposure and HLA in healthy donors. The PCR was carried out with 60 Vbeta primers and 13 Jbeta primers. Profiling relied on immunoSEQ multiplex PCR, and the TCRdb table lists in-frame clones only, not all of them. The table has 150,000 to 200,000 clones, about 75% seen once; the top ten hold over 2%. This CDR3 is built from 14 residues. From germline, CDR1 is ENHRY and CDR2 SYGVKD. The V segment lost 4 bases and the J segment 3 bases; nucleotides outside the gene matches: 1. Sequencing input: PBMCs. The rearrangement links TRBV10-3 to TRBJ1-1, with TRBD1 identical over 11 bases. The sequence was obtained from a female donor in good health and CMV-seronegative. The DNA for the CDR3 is TGTGCCATCAGTGGGGACAGGGGGGACACTGAAGCTTTCTTT. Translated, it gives CAISGDRGDTEAFF.